This TCR beta chain was sequenced during a study of T cells after yellow fever vaccination. CDR3 length: 14 residues. Trimming left V 2 bases short and J 1 base short, with 11 bases between. In germline, CDR1 is DFQATT, CDR2 SNEGSKA (reference sequence). Findings and limits, study-wide: Of the clonotypes, a small share occurred in both CD4 and CD8 compartments. In FACS-sorted repertoires, abundant clonotypes from the bulk population could appear as contaminants. Post-booster repertoires again held most primary-vaccination clones (just under 97% CD4, about 88% CD8).

Making TCR cDNA involved 5'RACE template switching, which added UMIs and a universal primer site. TCRdb called the 5' RACE reads again in MiXCR, with one record for every CDR3 protein. This table holds some 390,000 distinct CDR3 sequences, about 19% found once. This clonotype turned up a few times. Its target is unknown. Sequencing was performed on PBMCs, taken before the yellow fever booster vaccination. The chain combines TRBV20-1 with TRBJ1-1; D is perhaps TRBD1 (5 bases). This clonotype was obtained from a man aged 18 to 30 who received the YFV17D yellow fever vaccine. The CDR3 DNA is TGCAGTGCTAGAAGGGGTCCCGGGAACACTGAAGCTTTCTTT. Translation gives CSARRGPGNTEAFF.